The entry that follows covers one TCR beta chain sequence. The repertoire was sequenced with immunoSEQ multiplex PCR; TCRdb's copy has only in-frame clones and lacks some. The sample holds about 85,000 clones; roughly nine tenths are singletons and the top ten take 7.6%. This specimen comes from a study of control samples from healthy donors and cancer patients. This CDR3 spans 14 amino acids. Germline V gene data show CDR1 as SGHRS and CDR2 as YFSETQ. With 0 bases removed from V and 2 bases from J, the gap between germline ends came to 8 bases. This receptor was taken from a woman in her sixties in good health. The chain uses TRBV5-1 and TRBJ1-1; D is ambiguous. Sample: blood. The CDR3 DNA is TGCGCCAGCAGCTTGGAGGACCTTAACACTGAAGCTTTCTTT. Amino acids: CASSLEDLNTEAFF.